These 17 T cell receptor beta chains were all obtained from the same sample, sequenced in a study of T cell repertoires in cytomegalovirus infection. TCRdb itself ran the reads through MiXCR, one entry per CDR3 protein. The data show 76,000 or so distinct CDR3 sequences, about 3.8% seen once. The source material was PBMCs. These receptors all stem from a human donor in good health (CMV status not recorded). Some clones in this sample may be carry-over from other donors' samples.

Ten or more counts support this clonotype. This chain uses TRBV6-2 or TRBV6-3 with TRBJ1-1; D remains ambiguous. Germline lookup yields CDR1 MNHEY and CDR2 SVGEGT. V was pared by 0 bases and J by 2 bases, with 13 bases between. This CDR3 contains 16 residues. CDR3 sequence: CASSYSHVKGNTEAFF. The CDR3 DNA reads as TGTGCCAGCAGTTACTCGCACGTAAAGGGTAACACTGAAGCTTTCTTT.

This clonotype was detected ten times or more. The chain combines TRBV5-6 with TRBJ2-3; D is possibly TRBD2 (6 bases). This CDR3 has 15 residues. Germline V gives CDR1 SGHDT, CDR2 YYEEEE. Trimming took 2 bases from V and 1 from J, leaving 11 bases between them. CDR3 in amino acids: CASSLKRVGTDTQYF. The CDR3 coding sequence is TGTGCCAGCAGCTTAAAGCGGGTTGGCACAGATACGCAGTATTTT. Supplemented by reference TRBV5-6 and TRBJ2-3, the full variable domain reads DAGVTQSPTHLIKTRGQQVTLRCSPKSGHDTVSWYQQALGQGPQFIFQYYEEEERQRGNFPDRFSGHQFPNYSSELNVNALLLGDSALYLCASSLKRVGTDTQYFGPGTRLTVL.

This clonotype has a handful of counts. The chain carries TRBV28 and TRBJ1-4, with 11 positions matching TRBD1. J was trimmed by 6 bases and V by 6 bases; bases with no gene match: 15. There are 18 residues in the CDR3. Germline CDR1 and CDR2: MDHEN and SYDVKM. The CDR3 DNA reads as TGTGCCAGCAGCTTCTTAGGGGACAGGGGGTCAATCCATGAAAAACTGTTTTTT. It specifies CASSFLGDRGSIHEKLFF.

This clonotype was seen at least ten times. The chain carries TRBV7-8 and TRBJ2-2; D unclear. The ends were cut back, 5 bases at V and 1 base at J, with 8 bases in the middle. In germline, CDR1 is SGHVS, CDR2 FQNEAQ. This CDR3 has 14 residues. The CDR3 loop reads CASSQQWNTGELFF. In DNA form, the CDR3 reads TGTGCCAGCAGCCAGCAATGGAACACCGGGGAGCTGTTTTTT.

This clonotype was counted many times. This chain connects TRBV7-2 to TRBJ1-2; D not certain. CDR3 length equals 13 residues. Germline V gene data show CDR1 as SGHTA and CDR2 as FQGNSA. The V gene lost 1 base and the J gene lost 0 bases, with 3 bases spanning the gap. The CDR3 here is CASSLDPNYGYTF. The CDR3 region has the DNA TGTGCCAGCAGCTTAGACCCTAACTATGGCTACACCTTC. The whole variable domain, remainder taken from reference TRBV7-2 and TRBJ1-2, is GAGVSQSPSNKVTEKGKDVELRCDPISGHTALYWYRQSLGQGLEFLIYFQGNSAPDKSGLPSDRFSAERTGGSVSTLTIQRTQQEDSAVYLCASSLDPNYGYTFGSGTRLTVV.

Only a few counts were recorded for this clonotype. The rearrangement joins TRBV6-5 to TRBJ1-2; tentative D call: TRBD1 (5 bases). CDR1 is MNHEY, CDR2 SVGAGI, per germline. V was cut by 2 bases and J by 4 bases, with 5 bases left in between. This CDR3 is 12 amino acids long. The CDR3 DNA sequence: TGTGCCAGCAGTTACGGGACCTATGGCTACACCTTC. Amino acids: CASSYGTYGYTF.

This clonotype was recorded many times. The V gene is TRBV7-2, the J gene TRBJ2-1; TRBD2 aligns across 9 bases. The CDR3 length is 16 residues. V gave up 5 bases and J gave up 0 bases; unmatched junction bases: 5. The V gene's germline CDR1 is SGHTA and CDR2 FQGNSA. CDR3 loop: CASSTRRGGSYNEQFF. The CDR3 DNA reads TGTGCCAGCAGCACCCGGCGGGGGGGCTCCTACAATGAGCAGTTCTTC.

This CDR3 is CSGASEGLIYGYTF. Here the CDR3 DNA reads TGCAGCGGCGCTAGTGAGGGCCTGATCTATGGCTACACCTTC. This chain uses TRBV29-1 with TRBJ1-2; D not resolved. Trimming left V 7 bases short and J 4 bases short, with 19 bases between. The CDR3 sequence is 14 residues long. Germline V gene sequence: CDR1 SQVTM, CDR2 ANQGSEA.

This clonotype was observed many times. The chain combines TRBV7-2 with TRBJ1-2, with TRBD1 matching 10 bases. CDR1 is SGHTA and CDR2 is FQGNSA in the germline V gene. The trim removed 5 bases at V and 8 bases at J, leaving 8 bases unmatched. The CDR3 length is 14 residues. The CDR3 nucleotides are TGTGCCAGCAGCGCGGTGACAGGGGGCTTGGGCTACACCTTC. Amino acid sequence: CASSAVTGGLGYTF. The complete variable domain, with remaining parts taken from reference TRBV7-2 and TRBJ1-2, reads GAGVSQSPSNKVTEKGKDVELRCDPISGHTALYWYRQSLGQGLEFLIYFQGNSAPDKSGLPSDRFSAERTGGSVSTLTIQRTQQEDSAVYLCASSAVTGGLGYTFGSGTRLTVV.

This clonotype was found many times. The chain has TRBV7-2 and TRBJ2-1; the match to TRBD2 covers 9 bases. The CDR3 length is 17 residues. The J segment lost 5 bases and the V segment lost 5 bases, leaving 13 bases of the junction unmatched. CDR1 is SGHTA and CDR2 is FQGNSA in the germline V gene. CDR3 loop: CASSPLRLAGYHNEQFF. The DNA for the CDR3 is TGTGCCAGCAGCCCGCTTAGGCTAGCGGGGTACCACAATGAGCAGTTCTTC.

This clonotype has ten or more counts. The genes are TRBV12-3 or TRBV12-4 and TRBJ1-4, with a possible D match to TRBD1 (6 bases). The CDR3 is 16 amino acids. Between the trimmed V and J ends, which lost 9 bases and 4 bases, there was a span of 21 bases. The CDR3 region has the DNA TGTGCCAGTCAGTCGCCCCGGGGGGCGGTTAATGAAAAACTGTTTTTT. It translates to CASQSPRGAVNEKLFF.

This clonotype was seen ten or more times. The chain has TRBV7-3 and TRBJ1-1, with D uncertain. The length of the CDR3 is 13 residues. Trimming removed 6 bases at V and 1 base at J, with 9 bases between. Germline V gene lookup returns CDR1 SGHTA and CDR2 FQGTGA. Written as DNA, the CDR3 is TGTGCCAGCAGACTTAACCGGAACACTGAAGCTTTCTTT. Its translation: CASRLNRNTEAFF.

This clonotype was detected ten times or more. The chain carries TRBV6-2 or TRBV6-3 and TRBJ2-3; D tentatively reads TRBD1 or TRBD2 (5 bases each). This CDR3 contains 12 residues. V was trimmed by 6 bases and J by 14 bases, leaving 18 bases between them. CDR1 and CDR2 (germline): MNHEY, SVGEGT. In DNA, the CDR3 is TGTGCCAGCAGCCCCTTGTGGGACGCGGCGTATTTT. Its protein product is CASSPLWDAAYF.

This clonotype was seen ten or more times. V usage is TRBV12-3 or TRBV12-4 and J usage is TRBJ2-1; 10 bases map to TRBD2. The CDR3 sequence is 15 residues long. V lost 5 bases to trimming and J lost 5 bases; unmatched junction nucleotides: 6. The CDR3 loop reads CASSAGLAINNEQFF. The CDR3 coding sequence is TGTGCCAGCAGTGCGGGACTAGCGATTAACAATGAGCAGTTCTTC.

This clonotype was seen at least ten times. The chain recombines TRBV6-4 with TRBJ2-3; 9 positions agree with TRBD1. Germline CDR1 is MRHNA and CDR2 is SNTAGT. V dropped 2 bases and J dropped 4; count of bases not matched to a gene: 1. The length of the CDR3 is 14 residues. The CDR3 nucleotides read TGTGCCAGCAGTGACGGGACAGGGCCAGATACGCAGTATTTT. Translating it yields CASSDGTGPDTQYF.

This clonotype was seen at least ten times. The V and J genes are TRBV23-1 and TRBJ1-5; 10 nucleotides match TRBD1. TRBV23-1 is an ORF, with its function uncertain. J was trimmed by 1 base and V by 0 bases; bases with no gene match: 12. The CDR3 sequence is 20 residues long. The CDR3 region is CASSQSDGTGVKVSNQPQHF. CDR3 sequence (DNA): TGCGCCAGCAGTCAATCTGACGGGACAGGGGTAAAAGTCAGCAATCAGCCCCAGCATTTT.

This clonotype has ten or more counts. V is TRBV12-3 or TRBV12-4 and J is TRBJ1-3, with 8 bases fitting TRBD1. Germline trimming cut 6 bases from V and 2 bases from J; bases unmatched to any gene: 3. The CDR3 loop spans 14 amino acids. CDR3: CASRGQVAGNTIYF. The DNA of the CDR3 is TGTGCCAGCAGGGGACAGGTGGCTGGAAACACCATATATTTT.